The TCR delta chain under discussion was sequenced for a study of gamma-delta chains in newborns, infants, children. Study as a whole: Polyclonal expansion of innate γδ T cells after birth follows microbial exposure.

TCRdb reapplied CATT to the reads. The sample has 4,200 or so delta-chain clones; 6.2% are singletons. In this sample, this clone turned up a few times. The CDR3 totals 19 residues. In germline, CDR1 is GEAIGNYY, CDR2 EKD. V shed 2 bases, J shed 0 bases, and the junction held 8 bases outside the gene matches. This TCR was sampled from a child who was a newborn, infant or young child, either healthy, febrile or measles-vaccinated (not recorded which). The sample was blood. The rearrangement uses TRDV2 and TRDJ3; 8 nucleotides match TRDD3. CDR3 in amino acids: CACDSTGGLSSWDTRQMFF. The CDR3 coding sequence is TGTGCCTGTGACAGTACTGGGGGTTTGAGCTCCTGGGACACCCGACAGATGTTTTTC.